The rows below give T cell receptor beta chains drawn from one sample of a study of T cell responses to AZD1222 COVID-19 vaccine. This table comes from immunoSEQ multiplex PCR, and its TCRdb copy is limited to in-frame clones, with some not included. Among 95,000 to 110,000 clones listed, roughly 88% were seen once. The sequencing used peripheral blood, collected on day 0 of AZD1222 vaccination. The source is an adult in good health. Both conserved end residues are part of each CDR3. The D gene is left open where the match is weak. Clone size is shown for a subset of rows, as once, few, many or a class of expanded clone.

CDR3nt: TGTGCCAGCGTGGGACAGGGCCCAGAGACCCAGTACTTC; CDR3aa: CASVGQGPETQYF; j_gene: TRBJ2-5; abundance: -; v_gene: TRBV2; d_gene: TRBD1
CDR3nt: TGTGCCAGTAGACATAGCGGTTGGGACTACAATGAGCAGTTCTTC; CDR3aa: CASRHSGWDYNEQFF; j_gene: TRBJ2-1; abundance: -; v_gene: TRBV19; d_gene: -
CDR3nt: TGTGCCAGCAGCCTCACAGATACGCAGTATTTT; CDR3aa: CASSLTDTQYF; j_gene: TRBJ2-3; abundance: -; v_gene: TRBV7-8; d_gene: -
CDR3nt: TGTGCCACCGGCAGGACGTCGTTCCTCGCCCTCACAGATACGCAGTATTTT; CDR3aa: CATGRTSFLALTDTQYF; j_gene: TRBJ2-3; abundance: -; v_gene: TRBV28; d_gene: -
CDR3nt: TGTGCCAGCAGCTTGACAGGGTACAATGAGCAGTTCTTC; CDR3aa: CASSLTGYNEQFF; j_gene: TRBJ2-1; abundance: -; v_gene: TRBV12-3/TRBV12-4; d_gene: TRBD1
CDR3nt: TGTGCCAGCAGGGGGGACAGAGGGAACTATGGCTACACCTTC; CDR3aa: CASRGDRGNYGYTF; j_gene: TRBJ1-2; abundance: -; v_gene: TRBV2; d_gene: TRBD1
CDR3nt: TGCGCCAGCAGCCACGGGGTTGGGTCCTACAATGAGCAGTTCTTC; CDR3aa: CASSHGVGSYNEQFF; j_gene: TRBJ2-1; abundance: -; v_gene: TRBV5-1; d_gene: -
CDR3nt: TGTGCCACCACCCAGGGGGGATTCGGGACTGAAGCTTTCTTT; CDR3aa: CATTQGGFGTEAFF; j_gene: TRBJ1-1; abundance: -; v_gene: TRBV28; d_gene: TRBD1
CDR3nt: TGTGCCAGCAGCCCCGACAGGGGACCCACGGCTGGCTACACCTTC; CDR3aa: CASSPDRGPTAGYTF; j_gene: TRBJ1-2; abundance: -; v_gene: TRBV7-9; d_gene: TRBD1
CDR3nt: TGTGCCAGCAGCATTAGCCCCTTTAAGAATGAGCAGTTCTTC; CDR3aa: CASSISPFKNEQFF; j_gene: TRBJ2-1; abundance: -; v_gene: TRBV7-2; d_gene: -
CDR3nt: TGTGCCAGCAGCTTGTACACTCTCACCGGGGAGCTGTTTTTT; CDR3aa: CASSLYTLTGELFF; j_gene: TRBJ2-2; abundance: -; v_gene: TRBV11-2; d_gene: -
CDR3nt: TGTGCCACCAGCAGAGATCCGGGGGCGGTCTACTATGGCTACACCTTC; CDR3aa: CATSRDPGAVYYGYTF; j_gene: TRBJ1-2; abundance: once; v_gene: TRBV15; d_gene: -
CDR3nt: TGCGCCAGCACCCCAAGCGGCGGACACGAGAACACTGAAGCTTTCTTT; CDR3aa: CASTPSGGHENTEAFF; j_gene: TRBJ1-1; abundance: once; v_gene: TRBV5-1; d_gene: -
CDR3nt: TGTGCCAGCAGCCCAGGGTCAAGGTTAGACGGGGAGCTGTTTTTT; CDR3aa: CASSPGSRLDGELFF; j_gene: TRBJ2-2; abundance: -; v_gene: TRBV7-3; d_gene: -
CDR3nt: TGTGCCAGCAGTGACTGGGGTAGTCGAACTGAAGCTTTCTTT; CDR3aa: CASSDWGSRTEAFF; j_gene: TRBJ1-1; abundance: -; v_gene: TRBV2; d_gene: -
CDR3nt: TGTGCCAGCAGCCCAGACAGGAGCTCCTACAATGAGCAGTTCTTC; CDR3aa: CASSPDRSSYNEQFF; j_gene: TRBJ2-1; abundance: -; v_gene: TRBV7-2; d_gene: -
CDR3nt: TGTGCCAGCAGCTACCAGACAGGGGGCACGGGCTACACCTTC; CDR3aa: CASSYQTGGTGYTF; j_gene: TRBJ1-2; abundance: -; v_gene: TRBV5-6; d_gene: TRBD1
CDR3nt: TGTGCCAGTATTCATCCAGGACGGAACTATGGCTACACCTTC; CDR3aa: CASIHPGRNYGYTF; j_gene: TRBJ1-2; abundance: -; v_gene: TRBV19; d_gene: -
CDR3nt: TGTGCCAGCGCCCTCGGGGGGGCGGCGGCTTTCTTT; CDR3aa: CASALGGAAAFF; j_gene: TRBJ1-1; abundance: -; v_gene: TRBV28; d_gene: -
CDR3nt: TGTGCCAGCAGTTTATTCGGGGGGGGCACCACTGAAGCTTTCTTT; CDR3aa: CASSLFGGGTTEAFF; j_gene: TRBJ1-1; abundance: -; v_gene: TRBV27; d_gene: -